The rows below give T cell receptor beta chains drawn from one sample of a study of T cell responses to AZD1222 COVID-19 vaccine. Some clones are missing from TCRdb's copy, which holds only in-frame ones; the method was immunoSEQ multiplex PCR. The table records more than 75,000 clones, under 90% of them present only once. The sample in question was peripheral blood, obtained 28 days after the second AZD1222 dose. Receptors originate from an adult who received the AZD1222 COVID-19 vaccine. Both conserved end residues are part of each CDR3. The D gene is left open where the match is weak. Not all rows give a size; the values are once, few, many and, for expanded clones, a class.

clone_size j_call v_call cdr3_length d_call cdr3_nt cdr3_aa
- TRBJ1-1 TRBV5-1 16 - TGCGCCAGCAGCTCCCTTGGGGGGAACATGAACACTGAAGCTTTCTTT CASSSLGGNMNTEAFF
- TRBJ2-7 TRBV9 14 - TGTGCCAGCAGCTCCCGGGACGTCGCCTACGAGCAGTACTTC CASSSRDVAYEQYF
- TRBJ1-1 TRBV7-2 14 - TGTGCCAGCAGCCTGGGACCGACGAACACTGAAGCTTTCTTT CASSLGPTNTEAFF
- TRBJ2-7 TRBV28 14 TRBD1 TGTGCCAGCAGTACCTGGGACAGGGGCTACGAGCAGTACTTC CASSTWDRGYEQYF
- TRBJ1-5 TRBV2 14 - TGTGCCAGCAGCGCCCGGGACAGCAATCAGCCCCAGCATTTT CASSARDSNQPQHF
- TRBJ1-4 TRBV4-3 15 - TGCGCCAGCAGCCAAGGCATCGCAACTAATGAAAAACTGTTTTTT CASSQGIATNEKLFF
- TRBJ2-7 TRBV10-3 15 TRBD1 TGTGCCATCAGTGATCCGGGACAGGGGCAAGAGGAGCAGTACTTC CAISDPGQGQEEQYF
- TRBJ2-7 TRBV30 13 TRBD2 TGTGCCTGGAAACTAGCGGGAGGGGGCGAGCAGTACTTC CAWKLAGGGEQYF
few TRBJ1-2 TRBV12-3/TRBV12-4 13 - TGTGCCAGCAGTTTTCTGCTTAACTATGGCTACACCTTC CASSFLLNYGYTF
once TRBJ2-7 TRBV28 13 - TGTGCCAGCAACCACCTCGGCCCCTACGAGCAGTACTTC CASNHLGPYEQYF
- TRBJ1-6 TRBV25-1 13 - TGTGCCAGCAGTGAGTCCGGGCGTTCACCCCTCCACTTT CASSESGRSPLHF
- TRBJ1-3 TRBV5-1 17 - TGCGCCAGCAGCTTGGAATCTGTGCAGCGCTCTGGAAACACCATATATTTT CASSLESVQRSGNTIYF
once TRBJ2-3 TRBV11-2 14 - TGTGCCAGCAGCTTCTCTCGAGCGGGAGATACGCAGTATTTT CASSFSRAGDTQYF
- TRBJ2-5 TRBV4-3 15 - TGCGCCAGCAGCCAAGTGTTGGGGGTCGGTGAGACCCAGTACTTC CASSQVLGVGETQYF
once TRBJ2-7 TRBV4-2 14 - TGTGCCAGCAGCCAAGAACGGCGAAACTACGAGCAGTACTTC CASSQERRNYEQYF
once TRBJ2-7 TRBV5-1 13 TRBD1 TGCGCCAGCAGCTCGGACAGGGACTACGAGCAGTACTTC CASSSDRDYEQYF
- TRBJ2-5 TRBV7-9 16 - TGTGCCAGCAGCTTGAATCTCGGGCGGGAAAAAGAGACCCAGTACTTC CASSLNLGREKETQYF
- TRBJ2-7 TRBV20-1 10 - TGCAGTGCTGATACTACGGTGCAGTACTTC CSADTTVQYF
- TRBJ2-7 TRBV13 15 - TGTGCCAGCAGCCAAACCGGGGGCGGGTTTTTCGAGCAGTACTTC CASSQTGGGFFEQYF
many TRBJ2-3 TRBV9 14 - TGTGCCAGCAGCCAGGCCAGTATTTCCTATACGCAGTATTTT CASSQASISYTQYF
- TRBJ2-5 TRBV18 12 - TGTGCCAGCTCACGCCCCCAAGAGACCCAGTACTTC CASSRPQETQYF
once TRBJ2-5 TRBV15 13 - TGTGCCACCAGCAGAGCAATACAAGAGACCCAGTACTTC CATSRAIQETQYF
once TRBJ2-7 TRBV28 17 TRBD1 TGTGCCAGCAGTTATATCGTTGGACAGGGGGGAACCTACGAGCAGTACTTC CASSYIVGQGGTYEQYF
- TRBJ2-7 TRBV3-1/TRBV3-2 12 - TGTGCCAGCAGCCAGGGCTCCTACGAGCAGTACTTC CASSQGSYEQYF
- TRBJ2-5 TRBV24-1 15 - TGTGCCACCAGTGATGCCCAAGGGGCGCAGGAGACCCAGTACTTC CATSDAQGAQETQYF
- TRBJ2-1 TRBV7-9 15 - TGTGCCAGCAGCGCGGGGGCAAGCTCCTACAATGAGCAGTTCTTC CASSAGASSYNEQFF
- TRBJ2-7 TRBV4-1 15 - TGCGCCAGCAGCCAACTTGACCGAACCGGCTATGAGCAGTACTTC CASSQLDRTGYEQYF
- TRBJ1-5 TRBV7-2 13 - TGTGCCAGCAGCTTGGAGGGGAGACAGCCCCAGCATTTT CASSLEGRQPQHF
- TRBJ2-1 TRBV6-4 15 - TGTGCCAGCAGGAAACCTCCTAGCGCCCACAATGAGCAGTTCTTC CASRKPPSAHNEQFF
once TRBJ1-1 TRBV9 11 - TGTGCCAGCAGCGATGGGACAGAAGCTTTCTTT CASSDGTEAFF
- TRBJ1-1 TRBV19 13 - TGTGCCAGTAGCCGGACAGCCAACACTGAAGCTTTCTTT CASSRTANTEAFF
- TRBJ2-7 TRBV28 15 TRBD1 TGTGCCAGCAGTGATAGTCGGACAGGGGCCTACGAGCAGTACTTC CASSDSRTGAYEQYF
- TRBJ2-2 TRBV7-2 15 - TGTGCCAGCAGCTTTGAAGTGGGCCGAGTCGGGGAGCTGTTTTTT CASSFEVGRVGELFF
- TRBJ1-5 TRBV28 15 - TGTGCCAGCAGTTTAGAGGGGGTACACAATCAGCCCCAGCATTTT CASSLEGVHNQPQHF
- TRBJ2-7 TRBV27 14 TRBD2 TGTGCCAGCAGTTCAGCGGGGGATTTCTACGAGCAGTACTTC CASSSAGDFYEQYF
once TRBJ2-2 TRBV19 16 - TGTGCCAGTAGTATTGCCAGGGCGACGAACACCGGGGAGCTGTTTTTT CASSIARATNTGELFF
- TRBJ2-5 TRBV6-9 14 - TGTGCCAGCAGTTATGGGCCTGACGAAGAGACCCAGTACTTC CASSYGPDEETQYF
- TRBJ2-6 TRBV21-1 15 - TGTGCCAGCAGCGAATTCGGGGCCTGGGCCAACGTCCTGACTTTC CASSEFGAWANVLTF
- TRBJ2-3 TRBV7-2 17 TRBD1 TGTGCCAGCAGCTTAGGAGTTGGTACAGGGGGATTAGATACGCAGTATTTT CASSLGVGTGGLDTQYF
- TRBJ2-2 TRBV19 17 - TGTGCCAGTAGTATAGCCCTCGGAGCGCGGGGCACCGGGGAGCTGTTTTTT CASSIALGARGTGELFF
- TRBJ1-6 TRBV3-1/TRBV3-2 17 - TGTGCCAGCAGCCAACTCTTAACTGCCGCGATGGGCTCACCCCTCCACTTT CASSQLLTAAMGSPLHF
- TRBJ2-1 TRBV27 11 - TGTGCCACGGGTGGGGGGAATGAGCAGTTCTTC CATGGGNEQFF